Each of the 6 T cell receptor beta chains below was sequenced from the same sample in a study of T cell responses to AZD1222 COVID-19 vaccine. Method: immunoSEQ multiplex PCR; TCRdb's copy keeps in-frame clones and lacks some. The sample yields over 100,000 clones, roughly 93% seen once. The material sequenced was peripheral blood, taken 28 days after the second AZD1222 dose. The receptors originated from an adult who received the AZD1222 COVID-19 vaccine.

The genes are TRBV5-1 and TRBJ2-7; a possible D gene is TRBD2 (6 bases). This CDR3 contains 15 residues. Trimming removed 1 base at V and 3 bases at J, with 14 bases between. CDR1 and CDR2 from the germline V gene are SGHRS and YFSETQ. The CDR3: CASSLWAGSDYEQYF. The CDR3 nucleotides read TGCGCCAGCAGCTTGTGGGCGGGATCGGACTACGAGCAGTACTTC.

V and J are TRBV5-1 and TRBJ2-3, with D perhaps assigned TRBD1 or TRBD2 (5 bases each). Germline loops: CDR1 SGHRS, CDR2 YFSETQ. Trimming took 0 bases from V and 5 from J, leaving 10 bases between them. There are 14 residues in the CDR3. The CDR3 DNA sequence: TGCGCCAGCAGCTTGGCCGGGGCCCGAGATACGCAGTATTTT. This gives the protein CASSLAGARDTQYF.

This clone is a singleton in its sample. The V and J genes are TRBV2 and TRBJ2-7; 9 nucleotides match TRBD2. The CDR3 length is 14 residues. The V segment lost 6 bases and the J segment 0 bases; nucleotides outside the gene matches: 3. In germline, CDR1 is SNHLY, CDR2 FYNNEI. CDR3 nucleotide sequence: TGTGCCAGCAGGGGTAGCGGGAGCTCCTACGAGCAGTACTTC. Protein product: CASRGSGSSYEQYF.

The CDR3 DNA reads as TGTGCCAGCTCTGACCCGGTGGGGACCAAAAACATTCAGTACTTC. Amino acid sequence: CASSDPVGTKNIQYF. This chain connects TRBV27 to TRBJ2-4; D call uncertain. Between the trimmed V and J ends, which lost 8 bases and 2 bases, there was a span of 16 bases. The CDR3 runs to 15 residues. Germline-derived CDR1 and CDR2 are MNHEY and SMNVEV (reference sequence).

V gene TRBV19 combines with J gene TRBJ1-1; no clear D. Trimming removed 5 bases at V and 0 bases at J, with 7 bases between. This CDR3 comprises 13 residues. Germline CDR1 LNHDA, CDR2 SQIVND (reference sequence). The CDR3 protein is CASSFILNTEAFF. The CDR3 DNA reads as TGTGCCAGTAGTTTCATATTGAACACTGAAGCTTTCTTT.

The chain couples TRBV2 to TRBJ2-4; the D is unclear. Per the germline V gene, CDR1 is SNHLY and CDR2 is FYNNEI. This CDR3 contains 13 residues. V was trimmed by 10 bases and J by 0 bases, leaving 10 bases between them. The CDR3 bases are TGTGCCATCAATGGCCTAGCCAAAAACATTCAGTACTTC. As protein: CAINGLAKNIQYF.